This T cell receptor beta chain was captured in a study of T cells in Graves' hyperthyroidism and ophthalmopathy (dated by TCRdb to the late 2010s). Study-level background: Peripheral blood samples were taken at initial diagnosis, before any treatment was given. TCR V-J signatures able to tell the groups apart were searched for in a discovery cohort of around 95 patients, of whom 40 to 45 had Graves' ophthalmopathy and roughly 57 had stable Graves' hyperthyroidism. An independent validation cohort of about 19 hyperthyroidism patients and about 15 patients who later progressed to ophthalmopathy tested prospective prediction of ophthalmopathy. The approximately 100 discovery patients were divided at random into training and test sets in a 7:3 ratio. In addition, the study compared T-cell repertoires in thyroid tissue and in blood from roughly 6 Graves' hyperthyroidism patients. Once sampling was done, hyperthyroidism patients were given methimazole at a starting dose of 30 mg daily, whereas ophthalmopathy patients were given high-dose intravenous methylprednisolone. The paper reports TCR Vbeta CDR3 sequencing of some 140 peripheral blood samples: some 41 ophthalmopathy, roughly 80 hyperthyroidism and approximately 17 progressor patients.

Graves' hyperthyroidism was defined as stable when no progression to ophthalmopathy occurred over 18 months of follow-up. Hyperthyroidism patients were newly diagnosed, had a disease duration of under 2 months, and were aged 18 to 65 years. Patients with uncontrolled infections, other autoimmune diseases, pregnancy or lactation were excluded. Diagnoses relied on clinical symptoms, serum thyroxine and TRAb, thyroid ultrasound and orbital computed tomography. Ficoll-Paque density gradient centrifugation was used to isolate PBMCs from approximately 10 ml of fresh peripheral blood. Total RNA was extracted using Trizol reagent, and RNA quality was assessed on an Agilent 2100 Bioanalyzer. V is shortened by 2 bases, J by 9 bases, and the region joining them spans 7 bases. Spanning cysteine to phenylalanine, the CDR3 consists of 11 amino acids. Left in the record is the CDR3 DNA by itself, 33 bases read in frame from the first base.

This clonotype was detected ten times or more. This clone's antigen is unknown. Qualities for individual bases were not recorded, and no much larger clone is one base off. TCR beta CDR3 regions were amplified from RNA transcripts. The TCR CDR3 was subjected to a first round of RT-PCR using the HTBI primer set and the Qiagen OneStep RT-PCR kit. Libraries were constructed in a second round of multiplex PCR, after which size selection and purification were carried out. Sequencing of the libraries was done on an Illumina HiSeq2000 using paired-end 100 bp reads. The published analysis was carried out like this. SOAPnuke was used to process the raw data, removing reads that contained adapters or uncalled bases, had a mean Phred below 15, or lacked an exact match to the constant primer or identifier. COPE v1.2.5 was used to merge high-quality paired reads, and clonotypes were defined as unique nucleotide sequences. MiTCR v1.1 was used to align the clonotypes against IMGT TRBV, TRBD and TRBJ reference segments. The analysis included only V-J combinations with a frequency above 0.0001, which together covered 99.2% of the repertoires. A TCS score was defined as the ratio of F50 (clonal expansion) to E x V (chaos), with BLOSUM62-based TCRdist applied between CDR3 peptides within each V-J. Welch's t-statistics and random forest reduced around 510 V-J features to some 14, which were used in a naive Bayes classifier (R e1071). TCRdb reworked the public reads: Q25 trimming with fastp, MiXCR clone assembly, productive beta chains retained. CDR3 protein duplicates are merged, each entry listing the most common genes and DNA. V and J calls and clone size were set by TCRdb, not the authors. This sample comprises roughly 180,000 distinct CDR3 sequences, over 15% of them detected only once. The ten largest account for 25% to 35% of the sample.

Broad study findings and their caveats: Most expanded thyroid clonotypes (frequency above 0.001) were also detected in blood, suggesting blood repertoires may reflect thyroid immune responses. Sample size was not statistically predetermined, and investigators were not blinded to group allocation. In validation, the model predicted progression to ophthalmopathy a median of about 6 months before onset, with roughly 71% sensitivity and 72.22% specificity. A model built on a 13 V-J signature distinguished ophthalmopathy from stable hyperthyroidism, reaching around 88% sensitivity and around 82% specificity in cross-validation and 80%/75% in testing.

The sequence is built from TRBV12-3 or TRBV12-4 and TRBJ2-5; the D gene is unclear. This clonotype originated in a woman aged 45 to 65 with Graves' hyperthyroidism. Input material: blood. The DNA sequence is given as TGTGCCAGCAGTTTATCCCGGGCCCAGTACTTC. It translates as CASSLSRAQYF.